A single sample gave rise to the 5 T cell receptor beta chains below, sequenced in a study of CD8 T cells in ankylosing spondylitis. TCRdb re-called the 5' RACE reads with MiXCR, one entry per CDR3 protein. This sample has 150,000 or so distinct CDR3 sequences, with around 9.6% found just once. The sample consisted of blood, either unsorted or a sorted T cell fraction (not recorded which). The receptors here all came from a female donor with ankylosing spondylitis or in good health (not recorded which).

This clonotype has ten or more counts. The chain couples TRBV9 to TRBJ2-1; D tentatively fits TRBD1 or TRBD2 (6 bases each). CDR3 length equals 15 residues. Germline V gives CDR1 SGDLS, CDR2 YYNGEE. The germline V and J ends were trimmed by 5 bases and 0 bases, with 12 bases remaining between them. CDR3 loop: CASSRKGGSYNEQFF. The DNA of the CDR3 is TGTGCCAGCAGTCGTAAGGGGGGCTCCTACAATGAGCAGTTCTTC.

This clonotype has more than one count but fewer than ten. This chain links TRBV7-8 with TRBJ2-1, with 7 bases identical to TRBD2. The length of the CDR3 is 15 residues. V lost 4 bases and J lost 4; bases outside the gene matches: 7. Germline CDR1 reads SGHVS; CDR2 reads FQNEAQ. The chain's CDR3 is CASSSPGGPYNEQFF. CDR3 nucleotides: TGTGCCAGCAGCTCCCCGGGAGGTCCATACAATGAGCAGTTCTTC.

The CDR3 region has the DNA TGCGCCAGCAGCCATTCGGGACAGGGGGACAATGAGCAGTTCTTC. Translated, it gives CASSHSGQGDNEQFF. This chain connects TRBV4-1 to TRBJ2-1; 11 bases are shared with TRBD1. This CDR3 comprises 15 residues. The J segment lost 5 bases and the V segment lost 3 bases, leaving 3 bases of the junction unmatched. The germline V gene encodes CDR1 MGHRA and CDR2 YSYEKL.

V gene TRBV15 combines with J gene TRBJ1-2; D gene unclear. The CDR3 is 13 residues long. The V gene's germline CDR1 is LNHNV and CDR2 YYDKDF (reference sequence). V lost 0 bases, J lost 6 bases, and 8 bases lay in between. The CDR3 loop reads CATSRDSQDGYTF. The CDR3 DNA reads as TGTGCCACCAGCAGAGATAGTCAGGATGGCTACACCTTC.

This clonotype was counted only a few times. The chain has TRBV27 and TRBJ2-5, with a weak D call TRBD2 (6 bases). The CDR3 has 13 residues. Germline V CDR1 and CDR2: MNHEY, SMNVEV (reference sequence). The V end lost 3 bases, the J end lost 6 bases, and 11 bases lay between the germline ends. CDR3 in DNA: TGTGCCAGCAGTTTCGGGAGCTTGAAGACCCAGTACTTC. Encoded protein: CASSFGSLKTQYF.